This T cell receptor (beta chain) originates from a study of Tregs in tolerant kidney transplant recipients. On this clone: Its antigen is still unknown.

Whole-study findings and limits: Nucleotide sequences could not be compared across some patients' samples due to primer changes. Tregs expanded with activated donor B cells seemed most donor-specific. Antigen-driven expansion was suggested because donor-specific Tregs expanded more than all Tregs in tolerant patients.

Assay used: immunoSEQ multiplex PCR; TCRdb lists only in-frame clones, some missing. The sample lists under 90,000 clones; over 75% were seen once. Mixed chimerism was transient after nonmyeloablative marrow transplants from related graft donors. CD4+CD25+CD127- Tregs, CD4+CD25- non-Tregs, CD4 and CD8 cells were sorted. The junction had 6 bases not matched to a gene; V was cut back by 5 bases and J by 11 bases. Germline V gene sequence: CDR1 SEHNR, CDR2 FQNEAQ (reference sequence). CDR3 length equals 12 residues. Sequences were derived from CD4+ T cells from blood (PBMCs), sampled 24 months after the transplant. J is TRBJ2-7 and V is TRBV7-9; 10 positions agree with TRBD1. The TCR was taken from a human patient who received a combined kidney and bone marrow transplant. Among the T cells, some may be from the graft donor. As DNA, the CDR3 is TGTGCCAGCAGCCCGGGACAGGGGTTGGAGTACTTC. This gives the protein CASSPGQGLEYF. The full variable domain, with the rest looked up from reference TRBV7-9 and TRBJ2-7, is DTGVSQNPRHKITKRGQNVTFRCDPISEHNRLYWYRQTLGQGPEFLTYFQNEAQLEKSRLLSDRFSAERPKGSFSTLEIQRTEQGDSAMYLCASSPGQGLEYFGPGTRLTVT.